This T cell receptor beta chain was sequenced in a study of blood T cell repertoires in COVID-19. Looking at the study overall: T cells, B-cell-depleted T cells, or PBMCs provided the cDNA or gDNA that served as material.

Repertoires were generated with immunoSEQ multiplex PCR, while TCRdb's copy carries only in-frame clones and drops some. The repertoire holds about 190,000 clones, more than 70% seen once, with 5% to 8% in the top ten. This sequence was found in a woman in her forties who had recovered from COVID-19. The sequenced material came from peripheral blood.

CDR3 in amino acids: CASSQDNRGNTEAFF. Here the CDR3 DNA reads TGTGCCAGCAGCCAAGATAATAGGGGGAACACTGAAGCTTTCTTT. The chain links TRBV3-1 (or the pseudogene TRBV3-2) to TRBJ1-1, with D possibly being TRBD1 (5 bases). Trimming shortened V by 0 bases and J by 1 base, and 9 bases separated the two germline ends. The CDR3 length is 15 residues. Germline lookup yields CDR1 LGHDT and CDR2 YNNKEL (reference sequence).